This TCR beta chain was found in a study of blood T cells in healthy people across ages. Study context: Capturing about one barcoded beta molecule per two T cells was achieved by template switching.

General study results and limits: CMV status of donors was not determined, possibly confounding expanded clonotype changes.

This clonotype came up a few times. The target antigen is unknown. Per the germline V gene, CDR1 is SGHRS and CDR2 is YFSETQ. With 4 bases clipped from V and 6 bases from J, the junction kept 6 bases outside the gene matches. The CDR3 extends over 13 amino acids. Combining a sample-barcoded 5' primer with a J-beta primer mix, a second PCR ran for roughly 6 to 12 cycles. Each cDNA molecule, via a template-switch adaptor with 12 random nucleotides, was tagged. A single record per CDR3 protein comes from TCRdb applying MiXCR to the 5' RACE reads. The sample has 1.5 million to 2 million distinct CDR3 sequences, roughly 30% seen once.

The source of this sequence is a woman under 40 in good health. Input material: blood. The genes are TRBV5-1 and TRBJ1-2, with 7 bases aligning to TRBD1. This CDR3 is CASSRDRVDGYTF. The DNA for the CDR3 is TGCGCCAGCAGCCGAGACAGGGTTGATGGCTACACCTTC.